Presented here are 27 T cell receptor beta chains from one specimen sequenced in a study of blood T cell repertoires in COVID-19. Here immunoSEQ multiplex PCR was the method, and the copy in TCRdb shows in-frame clones only, minus some. The data show approximately 270,000 clones, with approximately 85% seen just once and 4% to 4.5% held by the top ten. The specimen was PBMCs or T cells enriched from blood (not recorded which). These TCRs come from a woman in her twenties or thirties who had recovered from COVID-19.

The chain uses TRBV5-6 and TRBJ1-2; D may be TRBD1 (6 bases). This CDR3 is built from 16 residues. V shed 6 bases and J shed 3 bases, with 21 bases lying between them. In germline, CDR1 is SGHDT, CDR2 YYEEEE. In nucleotides, the CDR3 is TGTGCCAGCACCCCGGGGGGTGGGGGCGCATACTATGGCTACACCTTC. Protein product: CASTPGGGGAYYGYTF.

This chain's CDR3 is CAVLGHPGELFF. The CDR3 nucleotides are TGTGCCGTCCTAGGCCATCCCGGGGAGCTGTTTTTT. The chain joins TRBV30 to TRBJ2-2; D gene unclear. Germline V lookup: CDR1 GTSNPN, CDR2 SVGIG (reference sequence). V lost 8 bases to trimming and J lost 6 bases, with 13 bases between them. The CDR3 loop spans 12 amino acids.

This clone has only one observation. The gene calls are TRBV4-1 and TRBJ2-7; 10 bases match TRBD1. V shed 3 bases, J shed 3 bases, and the junction held 11 bases outside the gene matches. This CDR3 is built from 17 residues. Germline V gene sequence: CDR1 MGHRA, CDR2 YSYEKL. CDR3 residues: CASSHVLIWDRGYEQYF. The CDR3 nucleotides read TGCGCCAGCAGCCATGTTTTGATATGGGACAGGGGCTACGAGCAGTACTTC.

The chain uses TRBV18 and TRBJ1-1; 8 bases agree with TRBD1. This CDR3 comprises 13 residues. Germline V gene data show CDR1 as KGHSH and CDR2 as LQKENI. The V gene end was trimmed by 4 bases and the J gene end by 4 bases; junction bases not matched to a gene: 2. The CDR3 spells CASSQTGGTEAFF. The DNA for the CDR3 is TGTGCCAGCTCACAAACAGGGGGCACTGAAGCTTTCTTT.

The J gene is TRBJ1-5, the V gene TRBV24-1; D is undetermined. The germline V and J ends were trimmed by 1 base and 0 bases, with 3 bases remaining between them. Germline lookup yields CDR1 KGHDR and CDR2 SFDVKD. The CDR3 extends over 14 amino acids. CDR3 coding DNA: TGTGCCACCAGTGATTTCTATAGCAATCAGCCCCAGCATTTT. It encodes CATSDFYSNQPQHF.

The rearrangement links TRBV29-1 to TRBJ2-5; D is possibly TRBD1 (6 bases). This CDR3 has 12 amino acids. Germline lookup yields CDR1 SQVTM and CDR2 ANQGSEA. Deletions cut 6 bases from V and 0 bases from J, with 8 bases between. The CDR3 region is CSVGQNQETQYF. CDR3 DNA: TGCAGCGTAGGACAGAACCAAGAGACCCAGTACTTC.

This clone appeared a few times. V usage is TRBV28 and J usage is TRBJ1-1; D unresolved. V was clipped by 2 bases and J by 0 bases, with 16 bases between them. The CDR3 contains 17 residues. The germline gives CDR1 MDHEN, CDR2 SYDVKM. The CDR3 spells CASSLTVTHLMNTEAFF. The CDR3 bases are TGTGCCAGCAGTTTAACAGTAACCCATTTAATGAACACTGAAGCTTTCTTT.

The rearrangement uses TRBV3-1 (or the pseudogene TRBV3-2) and TRBJ2-3, with D possibly being TRBD2 (7 bases). This CDR3 has 17 amino acids. Trimming cost V 0 bases and J 0 bases, with 13 bases left between them. In germline, CDR1 is LGHDT, CDR2 YNNKEL (reference sequence). The DNA of the CDR3 is TGTGCCAGCAGCCAAGATAGGGGGGGGGCTAGCACAGATACGCAGTATTTT. Its translation is CASSQDRGGASTDTQYF.

The rearrangement uses TRBV30 and TRBJ1-1, with D unclear. The ends were cut back, 3 bases at V and 5 bases at J, with 10 bases in the middle. The germline V gene encodes CDR1 GTSNPN and CDR2 SVGIG (reference sequence). The CDR3 loop spans 12 amino acids. CDR3 residues: CAWRAMTTEAFF. The CDR3, as DNA: TGTGCCTGGAGGGCAATGACTACTGAAGCTTTCTTT.

V usage is TRBV11-2 and J usage is TRBJ2-7; TRBD1 might be the D (6 bases). CDR1 is SGHAT, CDR2 FQNNGV, per germline. CDR3 length equals 14 residues. V gave up 5 bases and J gave up 2 bases, with 13 bases separating them. In DNA form, the CDR3 reads TGTGCCAGCAGCACCTACAGGGAAGCCTACGAGCAGTACTTC. Protein product: CASSTYREAYEQYF.

The V call is TRBV30, the J call TRBJ1-6; perhaps TRBD1 as D (6 bases). This CDR3 region has 14 residues. Per germline, CDR1 GTSNPN and CDR2 SVGIG (reference sequence). Trimming took 3 bases from V and 5 from J, leaving 11 bases between them. The CDR3 DNA sequence: TGTGCCTGGAGCCTTAACAGGGATAATTCACCCCTCCACTTT. Protein: CAWSLNRDNSPLHF.

The CDR3 DNA sequence: TGCAGTGCTAGTGGTTTACGAGGTGGGGCCAACGTCCTGACTTTC. It yields the protein CSASGLRGGANVLTF. This sequence joins TRBV20-1 and TRBJ2-6; D ambiguous. The CDR3 extends over 15 amino acids. Germline assignment: CDR1 DFQATT and CDR2 SNEGSKA (reference sequence). Trimming removed 3 bases from V and 3 bases from J, with 12 bases in between.

The CDR3 sequence: CASSPTPGLAAKYEQFF. The DNA for the CDR3 is TGTGCCAGCAGCCCCACACCGGGACTAGCGGCTAAATATGAGCAGTTCTTC. The chain combines TRBV5-4 with TRBJ2-1; 11 bases align to TRBD2. The CDR3 is 17 amino acids. Germline assignment: CDR1 SGHNT and CDR2 YYREEE (reference sequence). J gave up 8 bases and V 4 bases, and 14 bases lay outside the gene matches.

The chain joins TRBV5-8 to TRBJ2-5; 13 bases line up with TRBD2. The V and J ends lost 0 bases and 2 bases, in that order; junction bases with no gene match: 7. CDR3 length: 18 amino acids. The V gene's germline CDR1 is SGHTS and CDR2 YDEGEE. The CDR3 loop reads CASSLGGTSGNQQETQYF. CDR3 nucleotides: TGTGCCAGCAGCTTGGGGGGGACTAGCGGGAACCAACAAGAGACCCAGTACTTC.

The gene calls are TRBV14 and TRBJ1-1; D uncertain. There are 13 residues in the CDR3. Trimming removed 4 bases at V and 6 bases at J, with 12 bases between. Per germline, CDR1 SGHDN and CDR2 FVKESK. The CDR3 sequence: CASSRRREPEAFF. The CDR3 DNA sequence: TGTGCCAGCAGCCGTCGAAGGGAGCCTGAAGCTTTCTTT. Full variable domain (remainder filled in from reference TRBV14 and TRBJ1-1): EAGVTQFPSHSVIEKGQTVTLRCDPISGHDNLYWYRRVMGKEIKFLLHFVKESKQDESGMPNNRFLAERTGGTYSTLKVQPAELEDSGVYFCASSRRREPEAFFGQGTRLTVV.

CDR3 protein: CASRFSYQETQYF. The CDR3 bases are TGTGCCAGCAGATTCAGTTATCAAGAGACCCAGTACTTC. The chain is built from TRBV2 and TRBJ2-5; D is uncertain. With 6 bases removed from V and 2 bases from J, the gap between germline ends came to 10 bases. This CDR3 contains 13 residues. The germline gives CDR1 SNHLY, CDR2 FYNNEI. Full variable domain (missing parts from reference TRBV2 and TRBJ2-5): EPEVTQTPSHQVTQMGQEVILRCVPISNHLYFYWYRQILGQKVEFLVSFYNNEISEKSEIFDDQFSVERPDGSNFTLKIRSTKLEDSAMYFCASRFSYQETQYFGPGTRLLVL.

The CDR3 region is CASSLGGGYEQYF. CDR3 in DNA: TGTGCCAGCAGCTTGGGAGGGGGCTACGAGCAGTACTTC. The genes are TRBV5-6 and TRBJ2-7; maybe TRBD1 (6 bases). V shed 0 bases and J shed 3 bases, with 7 bases lying between them. The germline V gene has CDR1 SGHDT and CDR2 YYEEEE. The CDR3 has 13 amino acids. Filled out from reference TRBV5-6 and TRBJ2-7, the complete variable domain reads DAGVTQSPTHLIKTRGQQVTLRCSPKSGHDTVSWYQQALGQGPQFIFQYYEEEERQRGNFPDRFSGHQFPNYSSELNVNALLLGDSALYLCASSLGGGYEQYFGPGTRLTVT.

The rearrangement links TRBV3-1 (or the pseudogene TRBV3-2) to TRBJ1-1, with 8 positions matching TRBD1. CDR1 and CDR2 (germline): LGHDT, YNNKEL (reference sequence). Trimming cost V 1 base and J 7 bases; bases outside gene matches: 14. This CDR3 contains 17 residues. The CDR3 protein is CASSQVPWRQGSVEAFF. For the CDR3, the DNA is TGTGCCAGCAGCCAAGTTCCGTGGAGACAGGGGTCGGTTGAAGCTTTCTTT.

The chain links TRBV7-6 to TRBJ1-1; D might be TRBD1 (6 bases). This CDR3 is built from 15 residues. The germline gives CDR1 SGHVS, CDR2 FNYEAQ. Trimming removed 3 bases from V and 0 bases from J, with 11 bases in between. The CDR3 region is CASSFAGTMNTEAFF. Written as DNA, the CDR3 is TGTGCCAGCAGCTTCGCCGGGACAATGAACACTGAAGCTTTCTTT.

V is TRBV11-2 and J is TRBJ1-5; no clear D. The CDR3 runs to 15 residues. V lost 0 bases and J lost 4, with 10 bases in between. Germline V gene data show CDR1 as SGHAT and CDR2 as FQNNGV. The CDR3 DNA is TGTGCCAGCAGCTTAGATCACGGACTGAATCAGCCCCAGCATTTT. The encoded protein is CASSLDHGLNQPQHF.

The chain combines TRBV14 with TRBJ2-7; tentative D call: TRBD2 (5 bases). There are 17 residues in the CDR3. Germline CDR1 reads SGHDN; CDR2 reads FVKESK. The ends were cut back, 6 bases at V and 5 bases at J, with 26 bases in the middle. DNA for the CDR3: TGTGCCAGCAGTCGACCAAGAGGGCAGGCTGGCCGGGACGAGCAGTACTTC. Its protein is CASSRPRGQAGRDEQYF.

V usage is TRBV5-1 and J usage is TRBJ1-2; 7 bases match TRBD1. With V trimmed by 6 bases and J by 7 bases, 12 bases remained unmatched. Germline V gene data show CDR1 as SGHRS and CDR2 as YFSETQ. This CDR3 contains 14 residues. As DNA, the CDR3 is TGCGCCAGCACCGGACAGGCCGGGGAAAGTGGCTACACCTTC. This gives the protein CASTGQAGESGYTF.

The rearrangement joins TRBV7-2 to TRBJ2-5; TRBD1 matches 8 bases. CDR1 SGHTA and CDR2 FQGNSA come from the germline V gene. CDR3 size: 14 residues. Trimming removed 3 bases from V and 4 bases from J; junction bases left unmatched: 4. CDR3 protein: CASSLRTGIETQYF. The CDR3 DNA is TGTGCCAGCAGCTTGAGGACAGGGATAGAGACCCAGTACTTC. The complete variable domain, with remaining parts taken from reference TRBV7-2 and TRBJ2-5, reads GAGVSQSPSNKVTEKGKDVELRCDPISGHTALYWYRQSLGQGLEFLIYFQGNSAPDKSGLPSDRFSAERTGGSVSTLTIQRTQQEDSAVYLCASSLRTGIETQYFGPGTRLLVL.

This clone appeared a single time. This chain connects TRBV5-4 to TRBJ2-3, with D perhaps TRBD1 (6 bases). CDR1 SGHNT and CDR2 YYREEE come from the germline V gene (reference sequence). V lost 5 bases to trimming and J lost 0 bases, with 16 bases between them. The CDR3 contains 16 residues. CDR3 DNA sequence: TGTGCCAGCAGAACAAACAGGGTACGGAGCACAGATACGCAGTATTTT. The encoded protein is CASRTNRVRSTDTQYF.

This clone was counted between two and nine times. The V and J genes are TRBV10-3 and TRBJ2-1; no clear D. Trimming left V 2 bases short and J 4 bases short, with 9 bases between. Germline-derived CDR1 and CDR2 are ENHRY and SYGVKD. The CDR3 spans 14 residues. This chain's CDR3 is CAISEGSAYNEQFF. The CDR3 region has the DNA TGTGCCATCAGTGAGGGCAGTGCATACAATGAGCAGTTCTTC.

In its sample, this clone was seen once. The chain uses TRBV19 and TRBJ2-2, with 7 bases identical to TRBD2. The V gene end was trimmed by 8 bases and the J gene end by 4 bases; junction bases not matched to a gene: 4. The CDR3 loop spans 13 amino acids. Looked up from germline, CDR1 is LNHDA and CDR2 is SQIVND (reference sequence). DNA of the CDR3: TGTGCCAGTCGCCCGGGGGGCACCGGGGAGCTGTTTTTT. This encodes CASRPGGTGELFF.

The chain carries TRBV19 and TRBJ1-1; 8 bases align to TRBD1. This CDR3 is 16 amino acids long. Germline V gene data show CDR1 as LNHDA and CDR2 as SQIVND (reference sequence). J gave up 9 bases and V 5 bases, and 17 bases lay outside the gene matches. CDR3: CASSSLPRGQGAKAFF. CDR3 sequence (DNA): TGTGCCAGTAGTTCCCTCCCACGGGGCCAGGGGGCGAAAGCTTTCTTT. The full variable domain, rest sourced from reference TRBV19 and TRBJ1-1, is DGGITQSPKYLFRKEGQNVTLSCEQNLNHDAMYWYRQDPGQGLRLIYYSQIVNDFQKGDIAEGYSVSREKKESFPLTVTSAQKNPTAFYLCASSSLPRGQGAKAFFGQGTRLTVV.